Given below is one T cell receptor (beta chain) in context. Authors' methods: The authors estimated nucleated cell counts from reference gene primer amplification. Sequenced by immunoSEQ multiplex PCR; TCRdb stores in-frame clones only, minus some. That table is the source of V, J and clone size, and D and trimming were worked out from the DNA. This table holds over 35,000 clones, approximately 85% found once. The data are from a study of blood T cell repertoires in COVID-19. Study as a whole: Specimens from acute and convalescent COVID-19 originated in the United States, Italy and Spain. From T cells, B-cell-depleted T cells, or PBMCs came the material, which was cDNA or gDNA.

The sequencing sample was made of peripheral blood. The TCR comes from a woman older than 75 with COVID-19, enrolled during active disease.

The CDR3 DNA reads as TGCGCCAGCAGCTTGGCCTCGACAGGGGGTCCCCCCTACAATGAGCAGTTCTTC. Amino acids: CASSLASTGGPPYNEQFF. The rearrangement links TRBV5-1 to TRBJ2-1; 9 bases align to TRBD1. Germline CDR1 is SGHRS and CDR2 is YFSETQ. The CDR3 runs 18 residues. V lost 0 bases, J lost 2 bases, and 9 bases stayed unmatched.